The sequence of this T cell receptor (beta chain) was determined in a study of vaccination and CD4 T cells after COVID-19. Looking at the study overall: Investigators took post-vaccine samples a median roughly 73 days after dose two, within a range of 14 to 241. Stimulation used overlapping spike peptides from SARS-CoV-2, HCoV-NL63, HCoV-OC43 and HCoV-229E.

Sequencing of cultured CD4+ T cell DNA used the Oncomine TCR Beta short-read assay. MiXCR was run by TCRdb on the PCR reads, yielding one entry per CDR3 protein. The sample has about 9,700 distinct CDR3 sequences; 40% to 65% are singletons. To note about this clonotype: Antigen: not known.

The CDR3 contains 14 residues. In germline, CDR1 is SGHTA, CDR2 FQGNSA. V was clipped by 4 bases and J by 6 bases; unmatched bases: 7. Treatment indicated: roughly 10-day PBMC culture with coronavirus spike peptide pools or control peptides (ViraFEST assay). Sample: CD4+ T cells from blood, cultured in vitro. The receptor comes from a human donor who had recovered from COVID-19. V is TRBV7-2 and J is TRBJ2-7, with 9 bases matching TRBD1. For the CDR3, the DNA is TGTGCCAGCAGCTCCACCGGGACAGGGTTCGAGCAGTACTTC. It yields the protein CASSSTGTGFEQYF. The variable domain in full, completed from reference TRBV7-2 and TRBJ2-7, reads GAGVSQSPSNKVTEKGKDVELRCDPISGHTALYWYRQSLGQGLEFLIYFQGNSAPDKSGLPSDRFSAERTGGSVSTLTIQRTQQEDSAVYLCASSSTGTGFEQYFGPGTRLTVT.